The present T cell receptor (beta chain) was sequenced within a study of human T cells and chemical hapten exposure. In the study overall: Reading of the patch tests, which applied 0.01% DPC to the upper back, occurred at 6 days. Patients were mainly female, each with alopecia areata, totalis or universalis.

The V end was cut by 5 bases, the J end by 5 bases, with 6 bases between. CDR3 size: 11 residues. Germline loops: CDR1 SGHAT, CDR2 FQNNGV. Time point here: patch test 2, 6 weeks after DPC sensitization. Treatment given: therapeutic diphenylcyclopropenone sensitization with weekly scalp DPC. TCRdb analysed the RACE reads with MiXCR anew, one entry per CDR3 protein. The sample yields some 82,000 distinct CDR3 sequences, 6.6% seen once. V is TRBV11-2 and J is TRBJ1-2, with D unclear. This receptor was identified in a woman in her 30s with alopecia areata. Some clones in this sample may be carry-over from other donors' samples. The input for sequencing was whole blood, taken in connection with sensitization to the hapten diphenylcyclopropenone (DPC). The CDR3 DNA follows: TGTGCCAGCAGCCAAAAATATGGCTACACCTTC. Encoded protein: CASSQKYGYTF.